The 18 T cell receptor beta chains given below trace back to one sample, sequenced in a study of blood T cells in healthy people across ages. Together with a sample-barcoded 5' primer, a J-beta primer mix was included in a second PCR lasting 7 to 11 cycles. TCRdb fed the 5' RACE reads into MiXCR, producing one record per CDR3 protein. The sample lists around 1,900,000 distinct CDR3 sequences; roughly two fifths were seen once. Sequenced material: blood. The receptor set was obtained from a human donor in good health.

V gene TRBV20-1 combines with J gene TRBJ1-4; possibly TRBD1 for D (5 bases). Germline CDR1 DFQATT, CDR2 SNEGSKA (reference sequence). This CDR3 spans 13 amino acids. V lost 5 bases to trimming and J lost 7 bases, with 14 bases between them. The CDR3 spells CSAVAGGGEKLFF. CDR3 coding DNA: TGCAGTGCTGTCGCTGGGGGAGGTGAAAAACTGTTTTTT.

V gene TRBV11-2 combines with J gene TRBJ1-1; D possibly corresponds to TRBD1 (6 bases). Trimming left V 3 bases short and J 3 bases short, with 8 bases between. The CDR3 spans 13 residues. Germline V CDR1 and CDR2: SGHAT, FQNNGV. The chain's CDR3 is CASSFRQDTEAFF. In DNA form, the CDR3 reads TGTGCCAGCAGCTTTAGACAGGACACTGAAGCTTTCTTT.

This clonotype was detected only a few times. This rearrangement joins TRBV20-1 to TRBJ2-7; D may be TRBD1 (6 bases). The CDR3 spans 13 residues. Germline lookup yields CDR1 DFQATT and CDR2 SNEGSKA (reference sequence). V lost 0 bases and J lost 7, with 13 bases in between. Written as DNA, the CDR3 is TGCAGTGCTAGAGATACAGGGCGAGCTGAGCAGTACTTC. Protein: CSARDTGRAEQYF.

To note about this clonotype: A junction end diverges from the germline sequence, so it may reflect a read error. The CDR3 DNA reads as TGTGCCAGCCGGACAGGTTTGAACAGTGAAGCTTTCTTT. As protein: CASRTGLNSEAFF. The chain has TRBV6-5 and TRBJ1-1; the match to TRBD1 covers 7 bases. CDR3 size: 13 residues. Germline CDR1 and CDR2: MNHEY and SVGAGI.

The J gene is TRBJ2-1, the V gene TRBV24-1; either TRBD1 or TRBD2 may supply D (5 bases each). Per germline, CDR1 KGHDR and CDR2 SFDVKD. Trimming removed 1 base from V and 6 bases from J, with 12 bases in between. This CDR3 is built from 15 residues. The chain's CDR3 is CATSDFGRERNEQFF. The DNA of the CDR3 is TGTGCCACCAGTGATTTCGGCAGGGAGCGCAATGAGCAGTTCTTC.

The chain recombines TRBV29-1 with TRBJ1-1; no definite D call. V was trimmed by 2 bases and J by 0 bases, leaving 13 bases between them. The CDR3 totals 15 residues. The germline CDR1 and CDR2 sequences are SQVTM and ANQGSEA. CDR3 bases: TGCAGCGTTGAACTGACATCAGTGTTGAACACTGAAGCTTTCTTT. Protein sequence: CSVELTSVLNTEAFF.

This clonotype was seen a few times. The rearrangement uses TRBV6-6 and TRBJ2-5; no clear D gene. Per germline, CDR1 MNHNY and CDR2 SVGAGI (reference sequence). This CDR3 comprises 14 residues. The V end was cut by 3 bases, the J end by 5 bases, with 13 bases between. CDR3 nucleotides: TGTGCCAGCAGTTATAATTCCCGAAGCGAGACCCAGTACTTC. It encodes CASSYNSRSETQYF.

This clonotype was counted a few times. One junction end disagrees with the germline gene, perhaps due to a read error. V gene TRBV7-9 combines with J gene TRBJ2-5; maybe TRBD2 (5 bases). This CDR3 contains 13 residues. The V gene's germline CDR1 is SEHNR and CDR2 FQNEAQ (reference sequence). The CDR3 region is CAGSPGSGVDQYF. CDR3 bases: TGTGCCGGCAGCCCGGGCTCCGGGGTCGACCAGTACTTC.

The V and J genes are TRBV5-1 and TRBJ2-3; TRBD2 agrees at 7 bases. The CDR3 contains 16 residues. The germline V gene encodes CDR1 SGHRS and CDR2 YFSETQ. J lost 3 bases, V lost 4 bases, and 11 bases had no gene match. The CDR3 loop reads CASSPGRSGVTDTQYF. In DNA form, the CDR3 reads TGCGCCAGCAGCCCCGGTAGGAGCGGGGTGACAGATACGCAGTATTTT.

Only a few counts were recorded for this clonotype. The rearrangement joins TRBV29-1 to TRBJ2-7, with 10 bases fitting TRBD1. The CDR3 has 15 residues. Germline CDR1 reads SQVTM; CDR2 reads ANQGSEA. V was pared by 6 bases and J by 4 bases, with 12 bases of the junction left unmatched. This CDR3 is CSVDGTGTGVYEQYF. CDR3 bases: TGCAGCGTAGACGGTACCGGGACAGGGGTTTACGAGCAGTACTTC.

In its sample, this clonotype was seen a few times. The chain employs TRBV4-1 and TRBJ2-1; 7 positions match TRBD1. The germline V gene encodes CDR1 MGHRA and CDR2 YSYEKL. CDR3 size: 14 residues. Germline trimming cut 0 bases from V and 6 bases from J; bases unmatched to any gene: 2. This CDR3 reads CASSQDRGLNEQFF. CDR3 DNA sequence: TGCGCCAGCAGCCAAGATAGGGGGCTCAATGAGCAGTTCTTC.

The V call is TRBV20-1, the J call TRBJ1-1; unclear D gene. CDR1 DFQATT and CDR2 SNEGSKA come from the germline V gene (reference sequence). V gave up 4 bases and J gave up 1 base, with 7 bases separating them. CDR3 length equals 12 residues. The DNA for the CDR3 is TGCAGTGCTATTCTCTGGAACACTGAAGCTTTCTTT. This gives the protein CSAILWNTEAFF.

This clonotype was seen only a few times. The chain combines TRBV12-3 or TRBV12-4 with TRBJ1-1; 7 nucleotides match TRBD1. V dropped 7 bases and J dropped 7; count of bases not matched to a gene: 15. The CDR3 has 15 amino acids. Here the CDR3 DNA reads TGTGCCAGCAAATCGACAGGGAGCTCCCATCTTGAAGCTTTCTTT. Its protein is CASKSTGSSHLEAFF.

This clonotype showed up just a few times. CDR3 nucleotides: TGTGCCAGCAGCTTTTTTTCAGATGAGCAGTTCTTC. Encoded protein: CASSFFSDEQFF. The chain links TRBV7-2 to TRBJ2-1; no definite D call. Trimming took off 3 bases at V and 8 bases at J, with 8 bases between the two ends. Germline V gene data show CDR1 as SGHTA and CDR2 as FQGNSA. This CDR3 is built from 12 residues.

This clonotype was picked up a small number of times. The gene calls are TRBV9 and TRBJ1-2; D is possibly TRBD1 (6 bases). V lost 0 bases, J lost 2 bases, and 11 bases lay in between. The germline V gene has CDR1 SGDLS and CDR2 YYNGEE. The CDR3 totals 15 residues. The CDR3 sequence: CASSVVGHSNYGYTF. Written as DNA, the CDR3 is TGTGCCAGCAGCGTAGTGGGACACTCCAACTATGGCTACACCTTC. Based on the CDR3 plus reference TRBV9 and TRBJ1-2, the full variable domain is DSGVTQTPKHLITATGQRVTLRCSPRSGDLSVYWYQQSLDQGLQFLIQYYNGEERAKGNILERFSAQQFPDLHSELNLSSLELGDSALYFCASSVVGHSNYGYTFGSGTRLTVV.

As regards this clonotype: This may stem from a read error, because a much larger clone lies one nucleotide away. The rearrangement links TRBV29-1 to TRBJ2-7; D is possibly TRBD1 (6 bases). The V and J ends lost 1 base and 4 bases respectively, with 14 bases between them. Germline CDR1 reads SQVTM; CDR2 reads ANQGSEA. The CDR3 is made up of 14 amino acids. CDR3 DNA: TGCAGCGTTGAAGCAGTTGACAGGCGATACGAGCAGTACTTC. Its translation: CSVEAVDRRYEQYF.

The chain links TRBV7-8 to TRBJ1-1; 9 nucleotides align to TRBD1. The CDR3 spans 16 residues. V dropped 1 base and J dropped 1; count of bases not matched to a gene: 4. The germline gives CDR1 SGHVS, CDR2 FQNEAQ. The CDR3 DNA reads TGTGCCAGCAGCTTAGAGGGACAGGGATGGAACACTGAAGCTTTCTTT. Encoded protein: CASSLEGQGWNTEAFF.

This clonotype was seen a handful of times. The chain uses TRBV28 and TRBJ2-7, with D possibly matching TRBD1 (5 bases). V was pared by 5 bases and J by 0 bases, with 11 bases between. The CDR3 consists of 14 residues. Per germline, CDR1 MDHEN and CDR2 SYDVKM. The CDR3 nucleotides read TGTGCCAGCAGTACGTCCAGGGACTCCTACGAGCAGTACTTC. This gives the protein CASSTSRDSYEQYF.